The 15 T cell receptor beta chains below all came from one sample that was sequenced in a study of response to subunit inactivated influenza vaccine. TCRdb called the RT-PCR reads again in MiXCR, with one record for every CDR3 protein. This sample has under 800,000 distinct CDR3 sequences, with 11% to 15% found just once. Sequenced here: PBMCs from blood, sampled around 14 days before vaccination. The receptors here all came from a middle-aged man who received an inactivated influenza vaccine.

In this sample, this clonotype is medium-sized. The chain has TRBV12-3 or TRBV12-4 and TRBJ2-5; weak D call: TRBD2 (5 bases). This CDR3 is 15 amino acids long. Trimming removed 3 bases from V and 2 bases from J, with 13 bases in between. The CDR3 protein is CASSLASGAQETQYF. The CDR3 DNA reads as TGTGCCAGCAGTTTGGCGAGCGGTGCGCAAGAGACCCAGTACTTC.

This clonotype was detected ten times or more. The V and J genes are TRBV7-9 and TRBJ2-1, with TRBD2 matching over 8 bases. The V gene end was trimmed by 3 bases and the J gene end by 6 bases; junction bases not matched to a gene: 7. The germline V gene encodes CDR1 SEHNR and CDR2 FQNEAQ (reference sequence). This CDR3 spans 15 amino acids. DNA for the CDR3: TGTGCCAGCAGCTTCACTAGCGGAGGGGTCAATGAGCAGTTCTTC. Translating it yields CASSFTSGGVNEQFF.

This clonotype was detected many times. The V call is TRBV7-9, the J call TRBJ1-5; possibly TRBD1 for D (5 bases). CDR3 length: 14 residues. V lost 3 bases, J lost 5 bases, and 11 bases lay in between. Germline V lookup: CDR1 SEHNR, CDR2 FQNEAQ (reference sequence). The CDR3 bases are TGTGCCAGCAGCTTTGGGGGGATCGATCAGCCCCAGCATTTT. Its protein product is CASSFGGIDQPQHF.

The chain has TRBV20-1 and TRBJ2-3; tentatively, D is TRBD2 (5 bases). The V gene lost 5 bases and the J gene lost 3 bases, with 21 bases spanning the gap. CDR1 DFQATT and CDR2 SNEGSKA come from the germline V gene (reference sequence). The CDR3 is made up of 16 amino acids. This CDR3 is CSAQSGTTRRTDTQYF. Written as DNA, the CDR3 is TGCAGTGCTCAGAGCGGAACTACCCGGCGGACAGATACGCAGTATTTT.

This clonotype occurred a few times. The chain uses TRBV6-5 and TRBJ1-1; D remains ambiguous. Looked up from germline, CDR1 is MNHEY and CDR2 is SVGAGI. The CDR3 loop spans 14 amino acids. V was cut by 0 bases and J by 2 bases, with 7 bases left in between. CDR3 in DNA: TGTGCCAGCAGTTACTCGAGAAGTAACACTGAAGCTTTCTTT. It encodes CASSYSRSNTEAFF.

This clonotype has at least ten counts. The V call is TRBV27, the J call TRBJ2-2; D is possibly TRBD1 (6 bases). CDR3 length equals 12 residues. Trimming cost V 5 bases and J 7 bases, with 8 bases left between them. The germline gives CDR1 MNHEY, CDR2 SMNVEV (reference sequence). CDR3 amino acids: CASSTGIGELFF. The CDR3 DNA sequence: TGTGCCAGCAGTACAGGGATCGGGGAGCTGTTTTTT.

This clonotype occurred many times. This rearrangement joins TRBV5-1 to TRBJ2-7, with D possibly being TRBD1 (6 bases). There are 14 residues in the CDR3. Germline loops: CDR1 SGHRS, CDR2 YFSETQ. Trimming removed 0 bases at V and 3 bases at J, with 10 bases between. For the CDR3, the DNA is TGCGCCAGCAGCTTGGACAGGGTACTCTACGAGCAGTACTTC. This translates into CASSLDRVLYEQYF.

The chain uses TRBV20-1 and TRBJ2-1; D not resolved. V dropped 0 bases and J dropped 2 bases, with 11 bases sitting between them. Germline V gene lookup returns CDR1 DFQATT and CDR2 SNEGSKA (reference sequence). The CDR3 covers 15 residues. For the CDR3, the DNA is TGCAGTGCTAGAGATCCGGCCTTTGCCTACAATGAGCAGTTCTTC. Residues: CSARDPAFAYNEQFF.

The genes are TRBV2 and TRBJ1-2; a weak D match, TRBD1 (5 bases). V lost 2 bases to trimming and J lost 7 bases, with 17 bases between them. Germline V gene data show CDR1 as SNHLY and CDR2 as FYNNEI. The CDR3 is 15 residues long. This CDR3 reads CASSESAPGRTGYTF. The CDR3 DNA reads as TGTGCCAGCAGTGAATCGGCGCCAGGGAGGACTGGCTACACCTTC.

Turning to this clonotype: One junction end disagrees with the germline gene, perhaps due to a read error. The V call is TRBV2, the J call TRBJ2-7; D might be TRBD1 (6 bases). The CDR3 totals 16 residues. The V gene's germline CDR1 is SNHLY and CDR2 FYNNEI. The CDR3 here is CASRRTEQNLVNDQYF. The CDR3, as DNA: TGTGCCAGCAGGAGGACAGAGCAAAACCTAGTTAACGATCAGTACTTC.

The chain carries TRBV20-1 and TRBJ2-7; 12 bases are a match to TRBD2. The V segment lost 6 bases and the J segment 2 bases; nucleotides outside the gene matches: 5. Germline CDR1 and CDR2: DFQATT and SNEGSKA (reference sequence). The CDR3 contains 14 residues. This chain's CDR3 is CSAATSGSPYEQYF. DNA of the CDR3: TGCAGTGCCGCGACTAGCGGGAGTCCCTACGAGCAGTACTTC.

This clonotype was observed a handful of times. V and J are TRBV5-1 and TRBJ1-4; weak D call: TRBD1 (5 bases). CDR1 and CDR2 (germline): SGHRS, YFSETQ. CDR3 length: 15 residues. Trimming left V 0 bases short and J 0 bases short, with 6 bases between. The CDR3 sequence is CASSLATATNEKLFF. In DNA, the CDR3 is TGCGCCAGCAGCTTGGCGACAGCAACTAATGAAAAACTGTTTTTT.

V and J are TRBV29-1 and TRBJ2-5; 7 bases match TRBD2. CDR3 length: 12 amino acids. Trimming at V came to 4 bases and at J to 4 bases, leaving 3 bases not matched to a gene. CDR1 SQVTM and CDR2 ANQGSEA come from the germline V gene. CDR3 DNA: TGCAGCGTTGCTGCGGGAGTAGAGACCCAGTACTTC. Translating it yields CSVAAGVETQYF.

Here the CDR3 reads CSVFGGRAVGDVLTF. CDR3 sequence (DNA): TGCAGCGTTTTCGGCGGGAGGGCAGTCGGCGACGTCCTGACTTTC. The V gene is TRBV29-1, the J gene TRBJ2-6; 9 nucleotides align to TRBD2. CDR1 SQVTM and CDR2 ANQGSEA come from the germline V gene. With 5 bases clipped from V and 11 bases from J, the junction kept 13 bases outside the gene matches. This CDR3 comprises 15 residues. The full variable domain, in which reference TRBV29-1 and TRBJ2-6 provide the parts outside the CDR3, is SAVISQKPSRDICQRGTSLTIQCQVDSQVTMMFWYRQQPGQSLTLIATANQGSEATYESGFVIDKFPISRPNLTFSTLTVSNMSPEDSSIYLCSVFGGRAVGDVLTFGAGSRLTVL.

This clonotype was counted between two and nine times. The chain employs TRBV12-3 or TRBV12-4 and TRBJ2-3; 9 bases line up with TRBD1. V was clipped by 6 bases and J by 8 bases; unmatched bases: 12. This CDR3 is 15 amino acids long. Here the CDR3 reads CASSLPGQGDPTQYF. Here the CDR3 DNA reads TGTGCCAGCAGCCTACCGGGACAGGGCGATCCTACGCAGTATTTT.